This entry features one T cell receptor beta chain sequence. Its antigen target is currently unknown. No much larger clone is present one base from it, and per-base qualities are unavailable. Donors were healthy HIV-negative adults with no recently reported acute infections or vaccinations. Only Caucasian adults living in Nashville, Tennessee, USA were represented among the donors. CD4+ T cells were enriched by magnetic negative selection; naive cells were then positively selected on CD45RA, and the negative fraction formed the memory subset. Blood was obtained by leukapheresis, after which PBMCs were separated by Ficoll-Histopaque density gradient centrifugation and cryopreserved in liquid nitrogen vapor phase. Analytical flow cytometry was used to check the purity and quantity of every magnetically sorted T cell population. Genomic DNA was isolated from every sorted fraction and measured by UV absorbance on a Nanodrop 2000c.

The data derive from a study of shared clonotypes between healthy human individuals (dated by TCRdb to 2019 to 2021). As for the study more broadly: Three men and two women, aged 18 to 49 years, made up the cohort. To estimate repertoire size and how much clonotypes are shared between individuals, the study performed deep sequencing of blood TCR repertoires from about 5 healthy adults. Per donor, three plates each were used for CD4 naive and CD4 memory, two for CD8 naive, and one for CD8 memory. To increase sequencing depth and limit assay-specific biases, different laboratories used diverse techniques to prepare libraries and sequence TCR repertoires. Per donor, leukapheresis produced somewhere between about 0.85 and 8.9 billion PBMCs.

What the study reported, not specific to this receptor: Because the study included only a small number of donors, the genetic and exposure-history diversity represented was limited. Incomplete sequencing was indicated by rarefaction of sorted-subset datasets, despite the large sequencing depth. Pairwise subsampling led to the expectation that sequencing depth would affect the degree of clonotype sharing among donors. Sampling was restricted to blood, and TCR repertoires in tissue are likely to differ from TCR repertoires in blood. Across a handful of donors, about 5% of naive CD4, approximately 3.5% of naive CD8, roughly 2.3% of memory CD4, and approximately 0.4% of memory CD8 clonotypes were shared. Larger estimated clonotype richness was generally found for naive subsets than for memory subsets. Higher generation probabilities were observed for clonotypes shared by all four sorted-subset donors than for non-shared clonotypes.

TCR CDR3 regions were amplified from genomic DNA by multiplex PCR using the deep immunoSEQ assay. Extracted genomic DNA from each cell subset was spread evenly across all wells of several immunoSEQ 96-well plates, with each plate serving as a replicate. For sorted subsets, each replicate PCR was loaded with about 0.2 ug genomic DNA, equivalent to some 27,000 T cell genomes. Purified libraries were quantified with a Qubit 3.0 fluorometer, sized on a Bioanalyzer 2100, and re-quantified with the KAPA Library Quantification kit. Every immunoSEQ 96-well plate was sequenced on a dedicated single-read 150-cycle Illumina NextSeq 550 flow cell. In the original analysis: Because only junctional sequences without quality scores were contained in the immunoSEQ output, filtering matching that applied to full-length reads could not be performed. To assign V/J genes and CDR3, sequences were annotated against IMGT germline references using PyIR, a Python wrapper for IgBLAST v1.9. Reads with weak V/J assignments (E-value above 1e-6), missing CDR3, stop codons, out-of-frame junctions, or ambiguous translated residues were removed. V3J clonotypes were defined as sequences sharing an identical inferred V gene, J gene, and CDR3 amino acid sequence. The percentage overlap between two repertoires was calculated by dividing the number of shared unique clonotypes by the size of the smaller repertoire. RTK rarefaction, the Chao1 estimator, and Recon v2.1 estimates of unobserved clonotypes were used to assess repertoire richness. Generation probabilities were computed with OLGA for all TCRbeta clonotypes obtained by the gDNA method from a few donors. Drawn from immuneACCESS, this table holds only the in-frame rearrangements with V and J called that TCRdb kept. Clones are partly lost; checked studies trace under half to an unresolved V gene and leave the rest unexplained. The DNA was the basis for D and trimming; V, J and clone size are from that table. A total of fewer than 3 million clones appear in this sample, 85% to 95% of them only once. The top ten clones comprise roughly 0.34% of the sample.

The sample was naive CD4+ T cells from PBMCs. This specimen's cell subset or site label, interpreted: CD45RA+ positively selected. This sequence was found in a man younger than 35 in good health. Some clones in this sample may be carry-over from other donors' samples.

The DNA sequence is TGTGCCAGTAGTATCGCCCGGGACAGGGCCTCCTACGAGCAGTACTTC. Its product reads: CASSIARDRASYEQYF. The rearranged chain carries TRBV19 and TRBJ2-7; 9 bases in the junction line up with TRBD1. CDR1 is given as LNHDA and CDR2 as SQIVND, both from the germline V gene (reference sequence). The CDR3, cysteine through phenylalanine, is 16 amino acids long. The DNA shown is the 48-base CDR3, in frame from base 1. For this chain, trimming is 3 bases at the V end and 0 bases at the J end, and the number of junction bases without a gene match is 6.